A single T cell receptor beta chain is shown here with its context. Its antigen is undetermined. The junction and the germline gene differ at one end; a read error may be behind it. This record comes from a study of blood T cells in healthy people across ages. The study's findings and limits: For the donors, CMV status was unknown and possibly confounded expanded clonotype changes. The diversity estimates, figures obtained from one million T cells, were considered underestimates.

This CDR3 contains 14 residues. Germline CDR1 reads SEHNR; CDR2 reads FQNEAQ (reference sequence). It was with a sample-barcoded 5' primer and a J-beta primer mix that a second PCR of about 6 to 12 cycles was run. At least 2.5 million CDR3-containing paired-end reads were obtained per sample. TCRdb ran MiXCR on the 5' RACE reads and lists one entry per CDR3 protein. Counted here are fewer than 900,000 distinct CDR3 sequences, roughly 41% occurring once; the ten biggest clones make up less than 25%. The sequence was collected from a woman aged 55 to 70 in good health. The V call is TRBV7-9, the J call TRBJ2-5; TRBD2 aligns across 12 bases. Sequencing was carried out using blood. The CDR3: CTSSPSGGAIEQYF. DNA for the CDR3: TGTACCAGCAGTCCTAGCGGGGGGGCTATTGAGCAGTACTTC. Based on the CDR3 plus reference TRBV7-9 and TRBJ2-5, the full variable domain is DTGVSQNPRHKITKRGQNVTFRCDPISEHNRLYWYRQTLGQGPEFLTYFQNEAQLEKSRLLSDRFSAERPKGSFSTLEIQRTEQGDSAMYLCTSSPSGGAIEQYFGPGTRLLVL.